This TCR beta chain was sequenced in a study of cytomegalovirus exposure and HLA in healthy donors. Study-wide background: Counted in an early data release were about 85 million unique TCRs from HLA-typed donors.

Study-level results: For TCR beta chains, V- and J-gene trimming was later linked to a missense DCLRE1C variant. Through in vitro validation, a few CMV-associated chains were shown to be specific for CMV antigens. When the data were analyzed later, several of the most significant clusters appeared to be linked to common viral pathogens.

A note on this clone: Its antigen is currently unknown.

CDR1 is PRHDT, CDR2 FYEKMQ, per germline (reference sequence). CDR3 length: 13 amino acids. The junction had 6 bases not matched to a gene; V was cut back by 7 bases and J by 4 bases. The PCR made use of 60 Vbeta and 13 Jbeta primers. Sequenced by immunoSEQ multiplex PCR; TCRdb stores in-frame clones only, minus some. The sample holds fewer than 200,000 clones, 80% seen once. J is TRBJ2-7 and V is TRBV13; 8 bases match TRBD1. The sample consisted of PBMCs. This TCR came from a man between 18 and 29 years old in good health and CMV-seropositive. The CDR3 loop is CASTHRTGYEQYF. The DNA of the CDR3 is TGTGCCAGCACTCATCGGACAGGGTACGAGCAGTACTTC.